A single sample gave rise to the 13 T cell receptor beta chains below, sequenced in a study of OX40 agonist ivuxolimab in advanced cancers. Assay: immunoSEQ multiplex PCR; the TCRdb copy retains only in-frame clones and omits some. Among around 20,000 clones, about 84% were seen once, and the ten largest hold under 15%. The starting material was CD4+ or CD8+ T cells sorted from blood, obtained in a trial of the OX40 agonist ivuxolimab. Source of these receptors: an adult with an advanced solid tumor such as melanoma, head and neck, liver or kidney cancer.

The rearrangement uses TRBV28 and TRBJ2-3; TRBD2 matches 7 bases. Germline trimming cut 5 bases from V and 4 bases from J; bases unmatched to any gene: 9. Looked up from germline, CDR1 is MDHEN and CDR2 is SYDVKM. This CDR3 comprises 15 residues. Here the CDR3 DNA reads TGTGCCAGCAGTATCGTGGGAGGGCCCGCAGATACGCAGTATTTT. Protein product: CASSIVGGPADTQYF. The entire variable domain, with the rest obtained from reference TRBV28 and TRBJ2-3, is as follows: DVKVTQSSRYLVKRTGEKVFLECVQDMDHENMFWYRQDPGLGLRLIYFSYDVKMKEKGDIPEGYSVSREKKERFSLILESASTNQTSMYLCASSIVGGPADTQYFGPGTRLTVL.

Sample share makes this clone medium-sized (0.01 to 0.1%). The chain is built from TRBV9 and TRBJ2-3; TRBD2 matches at 12 bases. The V segment lost 0 bases and the J segment 4 bases; nucleotides outside the gene matches: 6. CDR3 size: 17 residues. Germline assignment: CDR1 SGDLS and CDR2 YYNGEE. The CDR3 coding sequence is TGTGCCAGCAGCGTAGGACTAGCGGGAGAAGTTGCAGATACGCAGTATTTT. This translates into CASSVGLAGEVADTQYF. Drawing the rest from reference TRBV9 and TRBJ2-3, the complete variable domain is DSGVTQTPKHLITATGQRVTLRCSPRSGDLSVYWYQQSLDQGLQFLIQYYNGEERAKGNILERFSAQQFPDLHSELNLSSLELGDSALYFCASSVGLAGEVADTQYFGPGTRLTVL.

The chain is built from TRBV5-1 and TRBJ2-2; the match to TRBD1 covers 8 bases. CDR3 length: 14 residues. V trimming: 8 bases; J trimming: 4 bases; junction bases outside the gene matches: 7. Germline V gives CDR1 SGHRS, CDR2 YFSETQ. The CDR3 DNA sequence: TGCGCCAGTAAACCGGGACAGGCCACCGGGGAGCTGTTTTTT. Translation: CASKPGQATGELFF. Full variable domain (remainder filled in from reference TRBV5-1 and TRBJ2-2): KAGVTQTPRYLIKTRGQQVTLSCSPISGHRSVSWYQQTPGQGLQFLFEYFSETQRNKGNFPGRFSGRQFSNSRSEMNVSTLELGDSALYLCASKPGQATGELFFGEGSRLTVL.

The gene calls are TRBV18 and TRBJ1-2; a weak D match, TRBD1 (5 bases). The germline V gene has CDR1 KGHSH and CDR2 LQKENI. V shed 3 bases and J shed 5 bases, with 10 bases lying between them. The CDR3 has 13 amino acids. The CDR3 region has the DNA TGTGCCAGCTCACCGGGGGTGGGGTATGGCTACACCTTC. It codes for CASSPGVGYGYTF.

This chain links TRBV10-3 with TRBJ2-3, with TRBD2 matching over 8 bases. The V and J ends lost 9 bases and 0 bases, in that order; junction bases with no gene match: 2. The CDR3 is made up of 13 amino acids. Germline loops: CDR1 ENHRY, CDR2 SYGVKD. The CDR3 nucleotides read TGTGCCATAGCGGGAGTCAGCACAGATACGCAGTATTTT. Protein sequence: CAIAGVSTDTQYF.

The chain couples TRBV5-4 to TRBJ2-7; D unclear. CDR1 and CDR2 from the germline V gene are SGHNT and YYREEE (reference sequence). The CDR3 consists of 11 residues. V lost 4 bases and J lost 6, with 8 bases in between. CDR3 protein: CASSVNGEQYF. CDR3 bases: TGTGCCAGCAGCGTTAATGGCGAGCAGTACTTC.

In the case of this clone: In the same sample, other DNA sequences code for this CDR3. The chain employs TRBV6-1 and TRBJ1-5; 9 bases map to TRBD1. Germline CDR1 reads MNHNS; CDR2 reads SASEGT. The CDR3 is 15 amino acids. Trimming cost V 7 bases and J 4 bases; bases outside gene matches: 8. The CDR3 protein is CASTPGQGLNQPQHF. The CDR3 DNA reads TGTGCCAGCACCCCGGGACAGGGTCTGAATCAGCCCCAGCATTTT.

This chain uses TRBV4-3 with TRBJ1-2; D not resolved. The CDR3 is 13 residues long. V was shortened by 0 bases and J by 8 bases, with 10 bases between the two germline ends. Germline CDR1 is LGHNA and CDR2 is YSLEER. CDR3 bases: TGCGCCAGCAGCCAAGAGTGGGTTGGAGGCTACACCTTC. Its translation is CASSQEWVGGYTF.

Only one count was recorded for this clone. This sequence joins TRBV6-6 and TRBJ1-2; 7 bases fit TRBD1. The J segment lost 6 bases and the V segment lost 6 bases, leaving 10 bases of the junction unmatched. The length of the CDR3 is 14 residues. Germline CDR1 MNHNY, CDR2 SVGAGI (reference sequence). The CDR3 coding sequence is TGTGCCAGCAGCTACGGGACAGTGGGAGATGGCTACACCTTC. Its translation: CASSYGTVGDGYTF.

The chain couples TRBV30 to TRBJ1-1, with 11 bases aligning to TRBD1. This CDR3 is built from 12 residues. V lost 4 bases to trimming and J lost 10 bases; unmatched junction nucleotides: 5. Looked up from germline, CDR1 is GTSNPN and CDR2 is SVGIG (reference sequence). The CDR3 region is CAWKDRGRRAFF. The CDR3 coding sequence is TGTGCCTGGAAGGACAGGGGGCGCCGAGCTTTCTTT.

The rearrangement links TRBV18 to TRBJ2-2; D remains unclear. Germline values: CDR1 KGHSH, CDR2 LQKENI. The CDR3 consists of 16 residues. With 2 bases removed from V and 2 bases from J, the gap between germline ends came to 12 bases. The CDR3 here is CASSPRQQSNTGELFF. CDR3 DNA sequence: TGTGCCAGCTCACCAAGGCAGCAAAGTAACACCGGGGAGCTGTTTTTT.

The chain recombines TRBV28 with TRBJ2-3, with no clear D. V was cut by 6 bases and J by 0 bases, with 7 bases left in between. Germline V gene data show CDR1 as MDHEN and CDR2 as SYDVKM. The CDR3 spans 13 residues. CDR3 bases: TGTGCCAGCAGCCGTACTAGCACAGATACGCAGTATTTT. Protein sequence: CASSRTSTDTQYF.

V gene TRBV5-1 combines with J gene TRBJ2-2; D is perhaps TRBD1 (6 bases). V shed 3 bases and J shed 7 bases, with 7 bases lying between them. The length of the CDR3 is 12 residues. Germline assignment: CDR1 SGHRS and CDR2 YFSETQ. CDR3 DNA: TGCGCCAGCAGCTGGGACATCGGGGAGCTGTTTTTT. It is translated as CASSWDIGELFF.